This T cell receptor (beta chain) was identified during a study of T cell changes during pregnancy in multiple sclerosis (dated by TCRdb to between 2018 and 2021). Describing the broader study: The study looked at changes in the T cell repertoire across pregnancy in women with multiple sclerosis.

Library construction relied on the immunoSEQ multiplex PCR assay. TCRdb re-hosts the immuneACCESS table, in-frame sequences only. Its copies lack some clones; in the studies checked, an unresolved V gene accounts for under half of them, and the cause for the rest is not known. In this sample the table shows roughly 40,000 clones, roughly nine tenths of which occur a single time. The ten most abundant clones make up approximately 0.71% of the sample. To note about this clone: This receptor's antigen is unknown. No base qualities exist here, and no much larger clone lies one base off it.

From a lookup of the germline V gene, CDR1 and CDR2 are SGHRS and YFSETQ. Trimming takes 4 bases off V and 1 base off J; junction bases not matched to a gene: 6. The CDR3 runs 15 residues from the cysteine to the phenylalanine. The kept DNA is CDR3 alone, 45 bases in frame from the first base. The receptor was isolated from a female donor with multiple sclerosis, enrolled in a pregnancy study. The input for sequencing was CD4+ T cells from peripheral blood mononuclear cells, taken before pregnancy. The chain couples TRBV5-1 to TRBJ2-7, with 9 junctional bases fitting TRBD2. The CDR3 has the sequence CASSGLAKNSYEQYF. The DNA sequence is given as TGCGCCAGCAGCGGACTAGCGAAGAATTCCTACGAGCAGTACTTC.